The clone carrying this TCR beta chain was counted between two and nine times. Its target is not known. CD4 T cells were positively selected, then CD8 T cells from the CD4-negative fraction. The sample is drawn from a study of naive and memory T cell subsets. Overall study results and limits: Gini index rose across naive, CM, EM and EMRA in CD4 and CD8. Between naive and memory subsets, TCR abundance power law exponents differed.

The CDR3 runs to 18 residues. Germline V gene lookup returns CDR1 SNHLY and CDR2 FYNNEI. V dropped 7 bases and J dropped 4; count of bases not matched to a gene: 12. Both TRBC1 and TRBC2 were covered by a beta constant-region primer of two equimolar oligonucleotides. Nested alpha and beta constant-region primers with the SP2 primer drove four PCR rounds on ligated cDNA. TCRdb passed the UMI-ligation and nested PCR reads through MiXCR, listing each CDR3 protein once. Among some 83,000 distinct CDR3 sequences listed, about 9.9% were seen once. The chain uses TRBV2 and TRBJ2-1; TRBD2 matches at 14 bases. The receptor's source is a human donor in good health. Sequenced: naive CD8+ T cells from blood. The CDR3 sequence: CASIGGRLAGGTYNEQFF. CDR3 DNA: TGTGCCAGCATTGGGGGAAGACTAGCGGGAGGGACTTACAATGAGCAGTTCTTC.